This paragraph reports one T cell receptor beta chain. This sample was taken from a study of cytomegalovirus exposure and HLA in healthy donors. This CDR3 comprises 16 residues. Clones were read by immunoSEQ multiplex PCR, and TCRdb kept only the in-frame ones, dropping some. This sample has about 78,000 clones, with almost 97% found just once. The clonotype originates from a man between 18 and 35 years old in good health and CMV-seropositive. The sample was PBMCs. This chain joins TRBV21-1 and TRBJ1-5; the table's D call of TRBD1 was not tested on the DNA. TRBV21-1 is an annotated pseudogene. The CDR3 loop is CASSKPGTASLRPQHF. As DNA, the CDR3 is TGTGCCAGCAGCAAACCCGGGACAGCCTCCCTCCGGCCCCAGCATTTT.